These T cell receptor beta chains were read from a single sample in a study of cytomegalovirus exposure and HLA in healthy donors. Profiling relied on immunoSEQ multiplex PCR, and the TCRdb table lists in-frame clones only, not all of them. The data show approximately 160,000 clones, around 92% seen once. The sequencing input was PBMCs. The receptors derive from a young man in good health and CMV-seropositive. CDR3s include the opening cysteine and the closing phenylalanine or tryptophan. Fields, in order: clone size, V gene, J gene, D gene, CDR3 DNA, CDR3 protein. D genes are given only for firm matches. Not all rows give a size; the values are once, few, many and, for expanded clones, a class.

NA	TRBV6-5	TRBJ2-3	TRBD1	TGTGCCAGCGGACGGACAGGTCGGGATACGCAGTATTTT	CASGRTGRDTQYF
NA	TRBV29-1	TRBJ1-1	NA	TGCAGCTCAACAGGGCCGAACACTGAAGCTTTCTTT	CSSTGPNTEAFF
NA	TRBV10-3	TRBJ2-1	NA	TGTGCCATCAGACCTATAGGGGTCTACAATGAGCAGTTCTTC	CAIRPIGVYNEQFF
NA	TRBV27	TRBJ2-7	TRBD2	TGTGCCAGCAGTTCCGGACTAGCGGGAGCGATTTCGGGGGAGCAGTACTTC	CASSSGLAGAISGEQYF
NA	TRBV7-3	TRBJ1-1	TRBD1	TGTGCCAGCAGCTCTCCCCCAAGGGCACAGGGGTACACTGAAGCTTTCTTT	CASSSPPRAQGYTEAFF
NA	TRBV5-4	TRBJ1-1	NA	TGTGCCAGCAGCGTTACAGGGAGAACTGAAGCTTTCTTT	CASSVTGRTEAFF
few	TRBV2	TRBJ1-5	NA	TGTGCCAGCAGTGGGGCGGGTTATAGCAATCAGCCCCAGCATTTT	CASSGAGYSNQPQHF
NA	TRBV5-1	TRBJ1-1	NA	TGCGCCAGCACAGGTGGGACTGAAGCTTTCTTT	CASTGGTEAFF
NA	TRBV27	TRBJ2-7	TRBD1	TGTGCCAGCAGACCCGGGACAGGGATAAACTACGAGCAGTACTTC	CASRPGTGINYEQYF
NA	TRBV25-1	TRBJ1-2	NA	TGTGCCAGCAGTGAATCGGTACAGTCATATGGCTACACCTTC	CASSESVQSYGYTF
NA	TRBV7-8	TRBJ1-5	NA	TGTGCCAGCAGCTTAGCGGGCGGGGGCTGGCAGCCCCAGCATTTT	CASSLAGGGWQPQHF
NA	TRBV6-1	TRBJ1-2	TRBD1	TGTGCCAGCAGGGTGGGACAGCTCTATGGCTACACCTTC	CASRVGQLYGYTF
once	TRBV18	TRBJ1-5	NA	TGTGCCAGCTCACCTCAATCCGGGGGGGGGATCAATCAGCCCCAGCATTTT	CASSPQSGGGINQPQHF
NA	TRBV6-1	TRBJ1-2	TRBD1	TGTGCCAGCAGTGAAGTGGGCTTGATGACAGGGAATGGCTACACCTTC	CASSEVGLMTGNGYTF
NA	TRBV25-1	TRBJ1-2	TRBD1	TGTGCCAGCAGTGAATCCGGACAGGGGGCGCGAGGCTACACCTTC	CASSESGQGARGYTF
NA	TRBV11-2	TRBJ1-5	NA	TGTGCCAGCAGCCCCCCAGGGGCCAGTCAGCCCCAGCATTTT	CASSPPGASQPQHF
NA	TRBV27	TRBJ2-7	TRBD1	TGTGCCAGCAGTTTACACCACCCCCCCGGGACAGGAGACACCTACGAGCAGTACTTC	CASSLHHPPGTGDTYEQYF
NA	TRBV19	TRBJ1-1	NA	TGTGCCACTCGAAGCGGGGGGCGCGGTTGGAACACTGAAGCTTTCTTT	CATRSGGRGWNTEAFF
NA	TRBV27	TRBJ1-2	NA	TGTGCCAGCAGTTTGAGTGGGCAGGGGACTAACTATGGCTACACCTTC	CASSLSGQGTNYGYTF